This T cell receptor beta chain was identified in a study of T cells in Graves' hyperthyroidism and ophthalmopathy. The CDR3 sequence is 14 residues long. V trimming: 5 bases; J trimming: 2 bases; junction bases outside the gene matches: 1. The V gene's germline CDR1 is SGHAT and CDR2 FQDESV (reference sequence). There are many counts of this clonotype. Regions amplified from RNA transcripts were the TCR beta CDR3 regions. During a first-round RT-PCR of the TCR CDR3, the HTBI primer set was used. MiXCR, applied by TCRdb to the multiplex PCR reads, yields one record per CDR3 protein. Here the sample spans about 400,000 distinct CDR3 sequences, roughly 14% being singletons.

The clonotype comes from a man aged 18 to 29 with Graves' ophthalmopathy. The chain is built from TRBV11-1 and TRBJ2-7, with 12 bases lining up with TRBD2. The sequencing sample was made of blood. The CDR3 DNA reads TGTGCCAGCAGCACTAGCGGGAGGACCTACGAGCAGTACTTC. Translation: CASSTSGRTYEQYF.